A selection of T cell receptor beta chains follows, all from one sample in a study of OX40 agonist ivuxolimab in advanced cancers. Here immunoSEQ multiplex PCR was the method, and the copy in TCRdb shows in-frame clones only, minus some. The sample lists under 15,000 clones, around 76% occurring once. The specimen comprised CD4+ or CD8+ T cells sorted from blood, sampled in a trial of the OX40 agonist ivuxolimab. The receptor set was obtained from an adult with an advanced solid tumor such as melanoma, head and neck, liver or kidney cancer. Both conserved end residues are part of each CDR3. Fields, in order: D gene, J gene, V gene, CDR3 protein. D genes are given only for firm matches.

NA TRBJ2-2 TRBV6-4 CASSEGNTGELFF
NA TRBJ2-3 TRBV6-6 CASRPTREVADTQYF
NA TRBJ2-5 TRBV27 CASSFQGGKTQYF
TRBD2 TRBJ2-6 TRBV2 CARGGEGLDGANVLTF
TRBD2 TRBJ2-5 TRBV30 CAWCRGEGGAQYF
TRBD1 TRBJ2-7 TRBV2 CASSSLGQGRDEQYF
NA TRBJ2-5 TRBV2 CASSPRPGRAWETQYF
NA TRBJ2-3 TRBV2 CASSEGAGDTQYF
NA TRBJ1-4 TRBV6-1 CASSGAGNSGITNEKLFF
NA TRBJ1-2 TRBV7-6 CASSLAGGTVGYTF
NA TRBJ1-5 TRBV5-8 CASSLPGQPPDQPQHF
TRBD2 TRBJ2-3 TRBV30 CAWNEGGPDTQYF
TRBD1 TRBJ2-7 TRBV27 CASSLPGQGMGEQYF
TRBD2 TRBJ2-7 TRBV11-2 CASSLSLAGGLAEQYF
NA TRBJ2-1 TRBV27 CASTPEGVYNEQFF
NA TRBJ1-2 TRBV4-1 CASSQVLMIGPYGYTF
NA TRBJ1-1 TRBV29-1 CSVEVPRGGTEAFF
TRBD2 TRBJ2-7 TRBV7-2 CASSTRLAPYEQYF
TRBD1 TRBJ2-7 TRBV7-9 CASSPETGFGYEQYF
NA TRBJ2-7 TRBV7-9 CASSAELSEQYF
TRBD2 TRBJ2-3 TRBV15 CATSKKVGTSGSGDTQYF
NA TRBJ2-7 TRBV21-1 CASSRTGSYEQYF
NA TRBJ2-1 TRBV7-8 CASTDKYWGDKSGGSYNEQFF
NA TRBJ1-2 TRBV7-9 CASSWDTRDYGYTF
NA TRBJ1-4 TRBV7-9 CASSLGIEPATNEKLFF
TRBD1 TRBJ1-1 TRBV5-6 CASRGTGPEAFF
NA TRBJ2-3 TRBV2 CASTSGEVLPDTQYF
TRBD1 TRBJ1-1 TRBV14 CASSNRGVTEAFF
NA TRBJ2-1 TRBV7-9 CASSLAPNEQFF
NA TRBJ1-1 TRBV14 CASSRKNTEAFF
TRBD2 TRBJ2-2 TRBV6-5 CASSYHQTSAGELFF
NA TRBJ2-3 TRBV30 CAWSRADTDTQYF
TRBD2 TRBJ2-1 TRBV7-9 CASSATSGRGNEQFF
NA TRBJ1-2 TRBV29-1 CSVGQAANYGYTF
NA TRBJ2-5 TRBV29-1 CSVDPPIQETQYF
TRBD2 TRBJ2-6 TRBV5-4 CASSLSGTANVLTF
NA TRBJ1-2 TRBV29-1 CSCYVGGNYGYTF
TRBD2 TRBJ2-4 TRBV18 CASSQGTSGSKNIQYF
NA TRBJ2-5 TRBV5-6 CASSYRETQYF
TRBD2 TRBJ2-3 TRBV4-3 CASSQVGLAGFSTDTQYF
TRBD1 TRBJ2-1 TRBV19 CASSLTGTGVVEQFF
NA TRBJ2-2 TRBV7-3 CASSLNPGELFF
TRBD1 TRBJ2-7 TRBV30 CAWAGTDYEQYF
NA TRBJ1-2 TRBV5-6 CASSLARQDYGYTF
NA TRBJ1-2 TRBV6-5 CASSLMGGVDGYTF
NA TRBJ1-3 TRBV11-3 CASSPQDRNTIYF